The 9 T cell receptor beta chains given below trace back to one sample, sequenced in a study of identical twins. TCRdb reprocessed the 5' RACE reads via MiXCR and lists one record per CDR3 protein. The repertoire holds fewer than 350,000 distinct CDR3 sequences, with around 8.8% as singletons. This sample also belongs to another study, concerning yellow fever vaccine responses in identical twins.

Material: memory (CD45RO+) T cells sorted from blood. Receptors were obtained from a woman between 18 and 29 years old in good health.

This clonotype was recorded at least ten times. The V and J genes are TRBV29-1 and TRBJ2-2, with D hard to call. CDR3 length equals 13 residues. Germline loops: CDR1 SQVTM, CDR2 ANQGSEA. V lost 4 bases and J 6 bases, leaving 12 bases between the germline ends. CDR3 in amino acids: CSVGDRWAGELFF. The CDR3 DNA reads as TGCAGCGTTGGTGACCGTTGGGCCGGGGAGCTGTTTTTT.

The rearrangement joins TRBV6-5 to TRBJ2-6; D unresolved. V shed 0 bases and J shed 0 bases, with 9 bases lying between them. The CDR3 consists of 17 residues. Germline V gives CDR1 MNHEY, CDR2 SVGAGI. This chain's CDR3 is CASSYSGFYSGANVLTF. The CDR3 DNA follows: TGTGCCAGCAGTTACTCCGGATTCTACTCTGGGGCCAACGTCCTGACTTTC.

This clonotype came up many times. This chain uses TRBV5-1 with TRBJ2-3; D may be TRBD2 (5 bases). This CDR3 has 17 residues. Per germline, CDR1 SGHRS and CDR2 YFSETQ. The V and J ends lost 0 bases and 0 bases respectively, with 14 bases between them. The CDR3 sequence: CASSLVTGGPSTDTQYF. DNA for the CDR3: TGCGCCAGCAGCTTGGTAACCGGCGGGCCGAGCACAGATACGCAGTATTTT.

V and J are TRBV12-3 or TRBV12-4 and TRBJ1-4, with D possibly matching TRBD1 (5 bases). The length of the CDR3 is 14 residues. Trimming shortened V by 7 bases and J by 7 bases, and 16 bases separated the two germline ends. The CDR3 DNA reads as TGTGCCAGCACCTTGGGACGCCCTAGTGAAAAACTGTTTTTT. Translating gives CASTLGRPSEKLFF.

This clonotype is termed medium-sized. V usage is TRBV12-3 or TRBV12-4 and J usage is TRBJ2-3, with 14 bases matching TRBD2. There are 15 residues in the CDR3. The ends lost 7 bases at V and 6 bases at J; junction bases unmatched: 6. The CDR3 coding sequence is TGTGCCAGCACCGCCGGGACTAGCGGGGGCGATACGCAGTATTTT. Its translation is CASTAGTSGGDTQYF.

This clonotype has at least ten counts. The J gene is TRBJ2-3, the V gene TRBV15, with 7 bases fitting TRBD1. The germline V gene has CDR1 LNHNV and CDR2 YYDKDF (reference sequence). This CDR3 is built from 14 residues. The V and J ends lost 1 base and 7 bases, in that order; junction bases with no gene match: 5. CDR3 amino acids: CATSRATGDNTQYF. DNA of the CDR3: TGTGCCACCAGCAGAGCTACAGGGGACAATACGCAGTATTTT.

In its sample, this clonotype was seen a few times. The chain carries TRBV5-8 and TRBJ2-3, with D perhaps assigned TRBD1 or TRBD2 (5 bases each). V was trimmed by 4 bases and J by 5 bases, leaving 17 bases between them. The CDR3 extends over 15 amino acids. Germline CDR1 reads SGHTS; CDR2 reads YDEGEE. The chain's CDR3 is CASSAVGVRGDTQYF. Written as DNA, the CDR3 is TGTGCCAGCAGCGCTGTGGGGGTTAGGGGAGATACGCAGTATTTT.

This clonotype has only a few counts. The chain combines TRBV7-3 with TRBJ2-2, with TRBD1 matching over 11 bases. The CDR3 runs 15 residues. V was clipped by 3 bases and J by 10 bases; unmatched bases: 7. In germline, CDR1 is SGHTA, CDR2 FQGTGA. The CDR3 sequence: CASSLDRGLYEELFF. As DNA, the CDR3 is TGTGCCAGCAGCTTGGACAGGGGGCTGTATGAGGAGCTGTTTTTT.

In its sample, this clonotype was seen many times. The chain links TRBV20-1 to TRBJ2-1, with D uncertain. CDR1 DFQATT and CDR2 SNEGSKA come from the germline V gene (reference sequence). The length of the CDR3 is 11 residues. V lost 6 bases, J lost 7 bases, and 10 bases lay in between. CDR3 in DNA: TGCAGTGCCAATTGGGTGAATGAGCAGTTCTTC. Amino acids: CSANWVNEQFF.